A single T cell receptor (beta chain) is shown here with its context. What it recognizes is unknown. The data originate from a study of long-term antiretroviral therapy in people with HIV. Findings and limits, study-wide: HIV repertoires showed narrower CDR3 length ranges than controls.

The CDR3 spans 13 residues. Germline V CDR1 and CDR2: GTSNPN, SVGIG (reference sequence). Trimming removed 5 bases from V and 1 base from J, with 10 bases in between. They ran version v3.0 of the immunoSEQ assay at survey level. Produced via immunoSEQ multiplex PCR; TCRdb's table is partial and in-frame only. The sample carries 17,000 or so clones, 79% recorded once. The chain uses TRBV30 and TRBJ2-3; D is unresolved. The sample consisted of unsorted PBMCs, taken at the start of antiretroviral therapy. The clonotype was recovered from a man aged 25 to 45 with HIV. The CDR3 DNA sequence: TGTGCCTGGGACCCGCTAGGCACAGATACGCAGTATTTT. The encoded protein is CAWDPLGTDTQYF.